Listed below are T cell receptor beta chains from one sample, sequenced in a study of blood T cell repertoires in COVID-19. Profiled with immunoSEQ multiplex PCR; TCRdb holds only in-frame clones, not every one. In the table there are around 430,000 clones, roughly 89% of which are singletons. Specimen: PBMCs or T cells enriched from blood (not recorded which). The receptors originated from a woman aged 50 to 65 who had recovered from COVID-19. CDR3s include the opening cysteine and the closing phenylalanine or tryptophan. The D gene is left open where the match is weak. Size is stated for part of the rows, as once, few or many counts, or as a class when the clone is expanded.

CDR3aa	CDR3nt	v_gene	j_gene	abundance	d_gene
CASRRAPGDTIYF	TGTGCCAGCAGGCGGGCGCCGGGGGACACCATATATTTT	TRBV11-3	TRBJ1-3	NA	NA
CASSFPGGDRPYEQYF	TGTGCCAGCAGCTTCCCTGGGGGGGACCGTCCCTACGAGCAGTACTTC	TRBV7-9	TRBJ2-7	NA	TRBD2
CASSSGTSGDSDTQYF	TGTGCCAGTAGTTCCGGGACTAGCGGGGACTCAGATACGCAGTATTTT	TRBV19	TRBJ2-3	NA	TRBD2
CASSQLLAGNTDTQYF	TGCGCCAGCAGCCAATTACTAGCGGGGAACACAGATACGCAGTATTTT	TRBV4-3	TRBJ2-3	NA	TRBD2
CASSILQGRAFF	TGTGCCAGCAGCATCCTCCAGGGAAGAGCTTTCTTT	TRBV3-1/TRBV3-2	TRBJ1-1	NA	NA
CASSGNNYGYTF	TGTGCCAGCAGCGGGAATAACTATGGCTACACCTTC	TRBV2	TRBJ1-2	NA	NA
CASSFGGGLAGGLPSTDTQYF	TGTGCCAGCAGCTTTGGAGGAGGACTAGCGGGGGGGCTCCCCAGCACAGATACGCAGTATTTT	TRBV7-3	TRBJ2-3	NA	TRBD2
CASSLDPGLLAGGFSTDTQYF	TGTGCCAGCAGCTTAGATCCCGGACTATTGGCGGGGGGGTTTAGCACAGATACGCAGTATTTT	TRBV11-3	TRBJ2-3	NA	TRBD2
CASSPRTGRGYTF	TGTGCCAGCAGCCCACGGACAGGGCGAGGCTACACCTTC	TRBV3-1/TRBV3-2	TRBJ1-2	NA	TRBD1
CASSFLPRGQDKETQYF	TGTGCCAGCAGTTTCCTCCCCCGGGGACAGGATAAAGAGACCCAGTACTTC	TRBV27	TRBJ2-5	NA	TRBD1
CASSPVPDGAGGYTF	TGTGCCAGCTCACCAGTCCCCGACGGCGCCGGGGGCTACACCTTC	TRBV18	TRBJ1-2	NA	NA
CASSLGLAGHNEQFF	TGTGCCAGCAGCCTGGGACTAGCGGGCCACAATGAGCAGTTCTTC	TRBV4-2	TRBJ2-1	few	TRBD2
CAWSGGVGTDTQYF	TGTGCCTGGAGTGGGGGAGTGGGCACAGATACGCAGTATTTT	TRBV30	TRBJ2-3	NA	NA
CASSLVEGNTEAFF	TGTGCCAGCAGCTTAGTCGAGGGGAACACTGAAGCTTTCTTT	TRBV7-2	TRBJ1-1	once	NA
CASSLVWRGELSDTQYF	TGTGCCAGCAGCTTAGTCTGGCGGGGGGAGCTATCAGATACGCAGTATTTT	TRBV7-2	TRBJ2-3	NA	TRBD2